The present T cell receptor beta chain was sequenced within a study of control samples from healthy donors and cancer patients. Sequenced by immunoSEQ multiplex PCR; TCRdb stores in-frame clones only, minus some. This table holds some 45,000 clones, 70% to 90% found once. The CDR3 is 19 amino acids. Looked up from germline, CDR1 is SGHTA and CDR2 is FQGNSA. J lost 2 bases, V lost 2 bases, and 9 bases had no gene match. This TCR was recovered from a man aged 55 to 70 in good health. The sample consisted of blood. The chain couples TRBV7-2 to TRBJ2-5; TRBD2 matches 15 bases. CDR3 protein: CASSLWIGLAGGPQETQYF. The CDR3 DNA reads TGTGCCAGCAGCTTATGGATAGGACTAGCGGGGGGGCCTCAAGAGACCCAGTACTTC.